This record looks at one T cell receptor (beta chain) sequence and its context. Its cognate antigen is unknown. This sample was included in a study of tumor-infiltrating lymphocytes in primary liver carcinoma. Study overall: Productive TCRbeta read yields ran from roughly 3.7 to 6.8 million per sample and were similar between tissues. Whole-study findings and limits: Tumor region pairs overlapped more than did tumor-adjacent and tumor-blood pairs.

Co-extracted RNA and DNA came from roughly 20-30 mg of unsorted bulk tissue. With a constant-region primer, TCR beta cDNA was made from approximately 500 ng of total RNA. ARM-PCR, slightly modified, supplied the TCR beta libraries through three nested multiplex PCR rounds. The first two PCR rounds used TRBV1-TRBV30 primers with a Cbeta primer, 9 to 10 cycles each. TCRdb independently ran MiXCR on the multiplex PCR reads; one entry per CDR3 protein. The sample yields around 70,000 distinct CDR3 sequences, nearly 70% seen once. V trimming: 3 bases; J trimming: 4 bases; junction bases outside the gene matches: 9. Germline CDR1 reads SGHRS; CDR2 reads YFSETQ. The CDR3 length is 16 residues.

Sequences were obtained from liver tumor tissue from sampling region 4. Subset in this sample: tumor region T4, right-lateral pole. V gene TRBV5-1 combines with J gene TRBJ2-1; TRBD2 matches at 8 bases. The sequence was obtained from a man aged 35 to 55 with primary liver carcinoma and hepatitis B virus infection. DNA of the CDR3: TGCGCCAGCAGCTGGACCACCGGGAGGGGATACAATGAGCAGTTCTTC. It is translated as CASSWTTGRGYNEQFF.